Listed below are T cell receptor beta chains from one sample, sequenced in a study of CDR3 diversity in severe acne. Each CDR3 protein gets one entry after TCRdb re-called the PCR reads with MiXCR. Among approximately 84,000 distinct CDR3 sequences listed, around 49% were seen once. Sequenced material: blood. The origin of the receptors is a male donor in good health, without acne. Each CDR3 is given with its conserved first and last residue. The order of the fields is V gene, J gene, D gene, clone size, CDR3 DNA, CDR3 protein. The D gene is left open where the match is weak. A row's size may be missing; if present it is once, few, many or a size class.

v_gene: TRBV2; j_gene: TRBJ2-2; d_gene: TRBD1; abundance: -; CDR3nt: TGTGCCAGCAGTACAGGGGCTACCGGGGAGCTGTTTTTT; CDR3aa: CASSTGATGELFF
v_gene: TRBV29-1; j_gene: TRBJ1-3; d_gene: -; abundance: few; CDR3nt: TGCAGCGTGGGGGTGGACCCTGGAAACACCATATATTTT; CDR3aa: CSVGVDPGNTIYF
v_gene: TRBV7-6; j_gene: TRBJ2-5; d_gene: -; abundance: many; CDR3nt: TGTGCCAGCAGCTCCTCAGGACTCCAAGAGACCCAGTACTTC; CDR3aa: CASSSSGLQETQYF
v_gene: TRBV7-9; j_gene: TRBJ2-5; d_gene: TRBD2; abundance: once; CDR3nt: TGCGCCAGCAGCCCTGGCGCCCTAGCGGGAGAGACCCAGTACTTC; CDR3aa: CASSPGALAGETQYF
v_gene: TRBV5-1; j_gene: TRBJ2-3; d_gene: -; abundance: -; CDR3nt: -; CDR3aa: CASSFYICSASTSGGDTDTQYF
v_gene: TRBV14; j_gene: TRBJ2-5; d_gene: TRBD2; abundance: -; CDR3nt: TGTGCCAGCAGCCAGTTGCTAGCGGGGGGGCCAGAGGAGACCCGGTACTTC; CDR3aa: CASSQLLAGGPEETRYF
v_gene: TRBV20-1; j_gene: TRBJ2-7; d_gene: TRBD2; abundance: -; CDR3nt: TGCAGTGCTAGTTACGCATCGCGGGGGTCCTACGAGCAGTACTTC; CDR3aa: CSASYASRGSYEQYF
v_gene: TRBV12-3/TRBV12-4; j_gene: TRBJ1-1; d_gene: -; abundance: -; CDR3nt: TGTGCCAGCAGTTTAGGTGAATCCGAAGCTTTCTTT; CDR3aa: CASSLGESEAFF
v_gene: TRBV7-8; j_gene: TRBJ1-1; d_gene: TRBD1; abundance: -; CDR3nt: TGTGCCAGCAGCATCATCAGGGGGCGTACTGAAGCTTTCTTT; CDR3aa: CASSIIRGRTEAFF
v_gene: TRBV7-2; j_gene: TRBJ1-1; d_gene: -; abundance: few; CDR3nt: TGTGCCAGCAGCTTATCCGCAGCGGCGAACACTGAAGCTTTCTTT; CDR3aa: CASSLSAAANTEAFF
v_gene: TRBV29-1; j_gene: TRBJ2-3; d_gene: TRBD2; abundance: many; CDR3nt: TGCAGCGTTGGGACTAGCGGGGGGGCGGCCACGCAGTATTTT; CDR3aa: CSVGTSGGAATQYF
v_gene: TRBV19; j_gene: TRBJ2-5; d_gene: -; abundance: many; CDR3nt: TGTGCCAGTAGTATGTCCCGGGTCTTGGAAGAGACCCAGTACTTC; CDR3aa: CASSMSRVLEETQYF
v_gene: TRBV19; j_gene: TRBJ1-2; d_gene: -; abundance: many; CDR3nt: TGTGCCAGTAGTCCCGAGGTAGGGTTCGGAGCTAACTATGGCTACACCTTC; CDR3aa: CASSPEVGFGANYGYTF
v_gene: TRBV12-3/TRBV12-4; j_gene: TRBJ2-7; d_gene: -; abundance: -; CDR3nt: TGTGCCAGCAGTATTGGGATGGAGTACTTC; CDR3aa: CASSIGMEYF
v_gene: TRBV24-1; j_gene: TRBJ2-6; d_gene: TRBD2; abundance: -; CDR3nt: TGTGCCACCAGTGATTCGCGGACTAGCGGGAGCTCTGGGGCCAACGTCCTGACTTTC; CDR3aa: CATSDSRTSGSSGANVLTF
v_gene: TRBV25-1; j_gene: TRBJ1-3; d_gene: -; abundance: -; CDR3nt: TGTGCCAGCAGTTGGAGGGATCGGCTCCCCATATATTTT; CDR3aa: CASSWRDRLPIYF
v_gene: TRBV20-1; j_gene: TRBJ2-5; d_gene: -; abundance: once; CDR3nt: TGCAGTGCTAGAGCAGAGCGGCCTCAGAAAGAGACCCAGTACTTC; CDR3aa: CSARAERPQKETQYF
v_gene: TRBV25-1; j_gene: TRBJ1-1; d_gene: TRBD1; abundance: many; CDR3nt: TGTGCCAGCAGAGGAGGTGCAGGGGGAACGAACACTGAAGCTTTCTTT; CDR3aa: CASRGGAGGTNTEAFF
v_gene: TRBV7-9; j_gene: TRBJ2-7; d_gene: -; abundance: -; CDR3nt: TGTGCCAGCAGCTTAGTCGTGGGGGGCGAGCAGTACTTC; CDR3aa: CASSLVVGGEQYF
v_gene: TRBV7-8; j_gene: TRBJ1-5; d_gene: -; abundance: -; CDR3nt: TGTGCCAGCAGCCTGGGACTGAGCAATCAGCCCCAGCATTTT; CDR3aa: CASSLGLSNQPQHF
v_gene: TRBV7-8; j_gene: TRBJ2-7; d_gene: TRBD2; abundance: few; CDR3nt: TGTGCCAGCAGCCCAACAGGGACTAGTATCTACGAGCAGTACTTC; CDR3aa: CASSPTGTSIYEQYF
v_gene: TRBV9; j_gene: TRBJ1-2; d_gene: TRBD1; abundance: many; CDR3nt: TGTGCCAGCAGCGGTCTGGGGACAGGGCTCGACTATGGCTACACCTTC; CDR3aa: CASSGLGTGLDYGYTF
v_gene: TRBV10-3; j_gene: TRBJ2-7; d_gene: TRBD1; abundance: many; CDR3nt: TGTGCCATCAGTGAGTCGACAGGGAGAGGATACGAGCAGTACTTC; CDR3aa: CAISESTGRGYEQYF
v_gene: TRBV7-9; j_gene: TRBJ1-1; d_gene: -; abundance: many; CDR3nt: TGTGCCAGCAGACTACTGGACGCGAACACTGAAGCTTTCTTT; CDR3aa: CASRLLDANTEAFF
v_gene: TRBV29-1; j_gene: TRBJ1-5; d_gene: TRBD1; abundance: few; CDR3nt: TGCAGCGCAGGGACAGTGGATCAGCCCCAGCATTTT; CDR3aa: CSAGTVDQPQHF
v_gene: TRBV7-8; j_gene: TRBJ2-5; d_gene: TRBD1; abundance: -; CDR3nt: TGTGCCAGCAGCTTAGAGGGACAGGGAATAGCGACCCAGTACTTC; CDR3aa: CASSLEGQGIATQYF
v_gene: TRBV29-1; j_gene: TRBJ1-3; d_gene: TRBD1; abundance: many; CDR3nt: TGCAGCGTGTCGGGACAGGGAAACACCATATATTTT; CDR3aa: CSVSGQGNTIYF
v_gene: TRBV24-1; j_gene: TRBJ2-2; d_gene: TRBD2; abundance: -; CDR3nt: TGTGCCTGGTCTCAGCGGGAGTCGGACACCGGGGAGCTGTTTTTT; CDR3aa: CAWSQRESDTGELFF
v_gene: TRBV20-1; j_gene: TRBJ1-5; d_gene: -; abundance: -; CDR3nt: TGCAGTGCCAGCAGCTTGGTGTCAGGGGCGGCTCAGCCCCAGCATTTT; CDR3aa: CSASSLVSGAAQPQHF
v_gene: TRBV5-1; j_gene: TRBJ2-5; d_gene: TRBD1; abundance: -; CDR3nt: TGCGCCAGCAGCATGGGACAGACGCAAGAGACCCAGTACTTC; CDR3aa: CASSMGQTQETQYF
v_gene: TRBV5-6; j_gene: TRBJ2-7; d_gene: -; abundance: many; CDR3nt: TGTGCCAGCAGCTTGGCCGAAGCGGAGTACGAGCAGTACTTC; CDR3aa: CASSLAEAEYEQYF
v_gene: TRBV24-1; j_gene: TRBJ2-1; d_gene: -; abundance: -; CDR3nt: TGTGCCACCAGTGATCTTAGCAGAAATGAGCAGTTCTTC; CDR3aa: CATSDLSRNEQFF
v_gene: TRBV18; j_gene: TRBJ1-5; d_gene: -; abundance: many; CDR3nt: TGTGCCAGCTCACCCCAAGGATCTTCTAGCAATCAGCCCCAGCATTTT; CDR3aa: CASSPQGSSSNQPQHF
v_gene: TRBV12-3/TRBV12-4; j_gene: TRBJ1-6; d_gene: -; abundance: -; CDR3nt: TGTGCCTCAGCCGGGACGAATTCACCCCTCCACTTT; CDR3aa: CASAGTNSPLHF
v_gene: TRBV11-2; j_gene: TRBJ2-7; d_gene: -; abundance: -; CDR3nt: TGTGCCAGCAGCTTAAGAACCTACTACGAGCAGTACTTC; CDR3aa: CASSLRTYYEQYF
v_gene: TRBV11-2; j_gene: TRBJ2-1; d_gene: -; abundance: -; CDR3nt: TGTGCCAGCACCTTCGGGATCGGACGGATCCTTAGCTCCTACAATGAGCAGTTCTTC; CDR3aa: CASTFGIGRILSSYNEQFF
v_gene: TRBV5-1; j_gene: TRBJ1-4; d_gene: -; abundance: -; CDR3nt: TGCGCCAGTAGTCGTCGCTTGGGGGCGCGATCTGAAAAACTGTTTTTT; CDR3aa: CASSRRLGARSEKLFF
v_gene: TRBV14; j_gene: TRBJ2-5; d_gene: -; abundance: -; CDR3nt: TGCGCCAGCAGCACGGCGGGGGAGACCCAGTACTTC; CDR3aa: CASSTAGETQYF
v_gene: TRBV12-3/TRBV12-4; j_gene: TRBJ1-4; d_gene: -; abundance: many; CDR3nt: TGTGCCAGCAGTCCTCCGTCCCGGGACAAATATTTT; CDR3aa: CASSPPSRDKYF
v_gene: TRBV5-5; j_gene: TRBJ1-1; d_gene: -; abundance: many; CDR3nt: TGTGCCAGCAGCACCAGCAGGGGCACTGAAGCTTTCTTT; CDR3aa: CASSTSRGTEAFF
v_gene: TRBV5-6; j_gene: TRBJ2-7; d_gene: -; abundance: once; CDR3nt: TGTGCCAGCAGTTTCACAGGCGGACGGCTGGACGAGCAGTACTTC; CDR3aa: CASSFTGGRLDEQYF
v_gene: TRBV5-1; j_gene: TRBJ2-3; d_gene: TRBD2; abundance: many; CDR3nt: TGCGCCAGCAGCTTAGTAATAGCGGGGGGGCCATCAGATACGCAGTATTTT; CDR3aa: CASSLVIAGGPSDTQYF
v_gene: TRBV5-6; j_gene: TRBJ2-7; d_gene: TRBD2; abundance: -; CDR3nt: TGTGCCAGCACCCGGGGGGACTACGAGCAGTACTTC; CDR3aa: CASTRGDYEQYF
v_gene: TRBV20-1; j_gene: TRBJ2-2; d_gene: -; abundance: -; CDR3nt: TGCAGTGCTGCCGCGTCGGGCGGGGAGCTGTTTTTT; CDR3aa: CSAAASGGELFF
v_gene: TRBV6-2/TRBV6-3; j_gene: TRBJ2-7; d_gene: TRBD1; abundance: many; CDR3nt: TGTGCCAGCAGTTACGGGACAGGGGGATTCTACGAGCAGTACTTC; CDR3aa: CASSYGTGGFYEQYF
v_gene: TRBV20-1; j_gene: TRBJ2-3; d_gene: -; abundance: -; CDR3nt: TGCAGCACCAGGGATGGGGGGCGGGTCACAGATACGCAGTATTTT; CDR3aa: CSTRDGGRVTDTQYF
v_gene: TRBV7-2; j_gene: TRBJ1-3; d_gene: -; abundance: -; CDR3nt: -; CDR3aa: CASSFAGLQAFFGQGTIYF
v_gene: TRBV10-1; j_gene: TRBJ2-7; d_gene: -; abundance: many; CDR3nt: TGCGCCAGCAGTGAGGGCAGCTCCTACGAGCAGTACTTC; CDR3aa: CASSEGSSYEQYF
v_gene: TRBV6-4; j_gene: TRBJ2-7; d_gene: -; abundance: -; CDR3nt: TGTGCCAGCAGTGACTCTCTGGACTACGAGCAGTACTTC; CDR3aa: CASSDSLDYEQYF
v_gene: TRBV20-1; j_gene: TRBJ2-7; d_gene: TRBD1; abundance: -; CDR3nt: TGCAGTGCTATGACAGGGAGCTACGAGCAGTACTTC; CDR3aa: CSAMTGSYEQYF
v_gene: TRBV11-3; j_gene: TRBJ2-7; d_gene: TRBD2; abundance: -; CDR3nt: TGTGCCAGCAGCCCGTCAGCCGGGACTAGCTGGAACGAGCAGTACTTC; CDR3aa: CASSPSAGTSWNEQYF
v_gene: TRBV7-9; j_gene: TRBJ1-6; d_gene: TRBD1; abundance: -; CDR3nt: TGTGCCAGCAGCTTAGGCGGACAGGGTGAGGGTTCACCCCTCCACTTT; CDR3aa: CASSLGGQGEGSPLHF
v_gene: TRBV29-1; j_gene: TRBJ2-3; d_gene: -; abundance: -; CDR3nt: TGCAGCGTTGCTGGGAAGGATACGCAGTATTTT; CDR3aa: CSVAGKDTQYF
v_gene: TRBV20-1; j_gene: TRBJ2-1; d_gene: -; abundance: -; CDR3nt: TGCAGTGCTGGGTCCGGGACTGGAGCCAATGAGCAGTTCTTC; CDR3aa: CSAGSGTGANEQFF